Following are 32 T cell receptor beta chains from one sample sequenced in a study of blood T cells in healthy people across ages. A J-beta primer mix and a sample-barcoded 5' primer were used in a second PCR of about 6 to 12 cycles. TCRdb fed the 5' RACE reads into MiXCR, producing one record per CDR3 protein. The sample records a few hundred thousand distinct CDR3 sequences, approximately 51% being singletons. Sample: blood. These receptors originate from a man in his sixties in good health.

The chain is built from TRBV29-1 and TRBJ2-1, with no clear D. The length of the CDR3 is 9 residues. Germline V gene data show CDR1 as SQVTM and CDR2 as ANQGSEA. V lost 6 bases and J lost 9, with 6 bases in between. The DNA for the CDR3 is TGCAGCGTCGGAAGTGAGCAGTTCTTC. As protein: CSVGSEQFF.

This clonotype has a single count. The V gene is TRBV28, the J gene TRBJ2-6; D perhaps matches TRBD1 (6 bases). This CDR3 contains 16 residues. CDR1 is MDHEN, CDR2 SYDVKM, per germline. V was pared by 5 bases and J by 4 bases, with 15 bases between. The CDR3 nucleotides read TGTGCCAGCAGTCCATGGCAGGGGCCCGGGGCCAACGTCCTGACTTTC. This gives the protein CASSPWQGPGANVLTF. Filled out from reference TRBV28 and TRBJ2-6, the complete variable domain reads DVKVTQSSRYLVKRTGEKVFLECVQDMDHENMFWYRQDPGLGLRLIYFSYDVKMKEKGDIPEGYSVSREKKERFSLILESASTNQTSMYLCASSPWQGPGANVLTFGAGSRLTVL.

The rearrangement joins TRBV7-8 to TRBJ2-5; TRBD2 matches at 9 bases. The J call may be wrong; the DNA end is better matched by TRBJ2-7. The V gene's germline CDR1 is SGHVS and CDR2 FQNEAQ. CDR3 size: 15 residues. The CDR3: CASSPGTSRAYEQYF. The DNA for the CDR3 is TGTGCCAGCAGCCCGGGGACTAGCCGGGCCTACGAGCAGTACTTC.

The V gene is TRBV5-1, the J gene TRBJ2-1; D is ambiguous. The CDR3 extends over 15 amino acids. The germline V gene encodes CDR1 SGHRS and CDR2 YFSETQ. V lost 1 base and J lost 2, with 10 bases in between. The CDR3 spells CASSLRLTPYNEQFF. CDR3 bases: TGCGCCAGCAGCTTGAGACTCACTCCCTACAATGAGCAGTTCTTC.

The rearrangement links TRBV27 to TRBJ1-6; unclear D gene. Germline CDR1 is MNHEY and CDR2 is SMNVEV (reference sequence). The CDR3 is 18 residues long. Trimming removed 3 bases from V and 0 bases from J, with 15 bases in between. The CDR3 sequence is CASSFRVAASSYNSPLHF. The CDR3 region has the DNA TGTGCCAGCAGTTTTAGGGTGGCAGCCAGCTCCTATAATTCACCCCTCCACTTT.

This chain joins TRBV7-2 and TRBJ2-7, with TRBD2 identical over 7 bases. CDR3 length equals 15 residues. The germline gives CDR1 SGHTA, CDR2 FQGNSA. Trimming removed 5 bases from V and 0 bases from J; junction bases left unmatched: 7. CDR3 in amino acids: CASSPQRGSSYEQYF. In DNA form, the CDR3 reads TGTGCCAGCAGCCCGCAGCGGGGATCCTCCTACGAGCAGTACTTC.

This clonotype appeared many times. This may be a read error, as it is one base from a much larger clone. The V call is TRBV7-2, the J call TRBJ2-5, with D possibly TRBD1 on 5 matching bases. In germline, CDR1 is SGHTA, CDR2 FQGNSA. This CDR3 region has 14 residues. V was pared by 5 bases and J by 4 bases, with 14 bases between. The DNA for the CDR3 is TGTGCCAGCAGCGTAGACCAGGGTGCAGAGACCCAGTACTTC. Amino acid sequence: CASSVDQGAETQYF.

The chain has TRBV6-1 and TRBJ1-2; perhaps TRBD1 as D (5 bases). The CDR3 has 16 residues. V was clipped by 0 bases and J by 4 bases, with 15 bases between them. Germline loops: CDR1 MNHNS, CDR2 SASEGT. The CDR3 nucleotides read TGTGCCAGCAGTGAAGCGCGGTGGGGCGCCGGCTATGGCTACACCTTC. Translation gives CASSEARWGAGYGYTF.

The chain recombines TRBV24-1 with TRBJ2-5; 7 nucleotides align to TRBD2. CDR3 length: 14 amino acids. Germline CDR1 is KGHDR and CDR2 is SFDVKD. V lost 4 bases and J lost 1; bases outside the gene matches: 2. CDR3: CATSEGGFQETQYF. The CDR3 bases are TGTGCCACCAGTGAGGGAGGGTTCCAAGAGACCCAGTACTTC.

This clonotype came up once. The gene calls are TRBV20-1 and TRBJ2-1; the D is unclear. Trimming stripped 2 bases from V and 5 bases from J, with 10 bases between. This CDR3 has 13 residues. Per the germline V gene, CDR1 is DFQATT and CDR2 is SNEGSKA (reference sequence). CDR3 sequence: CSARPWTNNEQFF. The CDR3, as DNA: TGCAGTGCTAGACCGTGGACCAACAATGAGCAGTTCTTC.

The rearrangement uses TRBV30 and TRBJ2-6, with 12 bases aligning to TRBD2. CDR1 is GTSNPN and CDR2 is SVGIG in the germline V gene (reference sequence). The length of the CDR3 is 18 residues. Trimming cost V 0 bases and J 0 bases; bases outside gene matches: 3. The CDR3 protein is CAWSVRLAGVSGANVLTF. DNA of the CDR3: TGTGCCTGGAGTGTCCGACTAGCGGGAGTCTCTGGGGCCAACGTCCTGACTTTC.

Points on this clonotype: This could be a read error, since a much larger clone is one nucleotide away. The J gene is TRBJ2-5, the V gene TRBV7-2; no reliable D call. The DNA end lines up better with TRBJ2-7; the J call may be wrong. Germline V CDR1 and CDR2: SGHTA, FQGNSA. There are 13 residues in the CDR3. DNA for the CDR3: TGTGCCAGCAGCTTGGCTATCCAATACGAGCAGTACTTC. It translates to CASSLAIQYEQYF.

The CDR3 sequence: CASSPEGTGRTQYF. Here the CDR3 DNA reads TGCGCCAGCAGCCCCGAGGGGACAGGCCGTACGCAGTATTTT. The chain employs TRBV4-1 and TRBJ2-3, with 8 bases that match TRBD1. Trimming cost V 4 bases and J 8 bases; bases outside gene matches: 8. Germline-derived CDR1 and CDR2 are MGHRA and YSYEKL. The CDR3 runs 14 residues.

The rearrangement joins TRBV20-1 to TRBJ2-3; 8 nucleotides agree with TRBD2. V shed 1 base, J shed 7 bases, and the junction held 10 bases outside the gene matches. CDR1 and CDR2 (germline): DFQATT, SNEGSKA (reference sequence). The CDR3 runs 15 residues. CDR3 region: CSARVGSGEGNTQYF. CDR3 DNA sequence: TGCAGTGCTAGAGTCGGTAGCGGGGAGGGGAATACGCAGTATTTT.

This clonotype came up a few times. The rearrangement joins TRBV27 to TRBJ1-2; D is undetermined. The CDR3 runs 14 residues. CDR1 MNHEY and CDR2 SMNVEV come from the germline V gene (reference sequence). Trimming took off 0 bases at V and 5 bases at J, with 10 bases between the two ends. CDR3 nucleotides: TGTGCCAGCAGTTTATCAGGGAAGGGATATGGCTACACCTTC. Translating it yields CASSLSGKGYGYTF.

V gene TRBV7-2 combines with J gene TRBJ2-7, with 8 bases identical to TRBD2. The V and J ends lost 7 bases and 3 bases, in that order; junction bases with no gene match: 8. The CDR3 runs to 14 residues. Germline loops: CDR1 SGHTA, CDR2 FQGNSA. The CDR3: CASMPSREVYEQYF. Here the CDR3 DNA reads TGTGCCAGCATGCCTTCGCGGGAGGTCTACGAGCAGTACTTC.

The chain carries TRBV5-1 and TRBJ2-1, with 10 bases aligning to TRBD1. Gene TRBJ2-7 matches the end of the DNA better, so the J call may be wrong. The CDR3 covers 16 residues. The V gene's germline CDR1 is SGHRS and CDR2 YFSETQ. This CDR3 is CASSLVGTGVSNEQYF. CDR3 coding DNA: TGCGCCAGCAGCTTGGTAGGGACAGGGGTAAGCAATGAGCAGTACTTC.

The chain combines TRBV28 with TRBJ2-5; 9 bases are shared with TRBD1. The end of the DNA is better explained by TRBJ2-7, so the J call may be wrong. CDR1 is MDHEN and CDR2 is SYDVKM in the germline V gene. The CDR3 covers 14 residues. This CDR3 reads CASRSPGQGIEQYF. In DNA, the CDR3 is TGTGCCAGCAGGTCGCCGGGACAGGGAATCGAGCAGTACTTC.

This chain links TRBV15 with TRBJ2-6, with D possibly being TRBD2 (5 bases). V was pared by 0 bases and J by 4 bases, with 10 bases between. CDR1 is LNHNV, CDR2 YYDKDF, per germline (reference sequence). This CDR3 region has 16 residues. The CDR3 DNA reads as TGTGCCACCAGCAGAGATTCGGGGTCCGGGGCCAACGTCCTGACTTTC. It translates to CATSRDSGSGANVLTF.

This chain joins TRBV3-1 and TRBJ2-3; D remains unclear. This CDR3 has 15 amino acids. The germline V gene encodes CDR1 LGHDT and CDR2 YNNKEL (reference sequence). Trimming removed 1 base at V and 4 bases at J, with 12 bases between. The DNA for the CDR3 is TGTGCCAGCAGCCAAGCCCAGGAGAGCGCAGATACGCAGTATTTT. Translating it yields CASSQAQESADTQYF.

The rearrangement joins TRBV6-1 to TRBJ2-2; TRBD1 agrees at 9 bases. The length of the CDR3 is 14 residues. V trimming: 9 bases; J trimming: 7 bases; junction bases outside the gene matches: 9. Germline-derived CDR1 and CDR2 are MNHNS and SASEGT. CDR3: CASNTQGAGGELFF. CDR3 coding DNA: TGTGCCAGTAACACACAGGGGGCCGGCGGGGAGCTGTTTTTT.

This chain uses TRBV20-1 with TRBJ2-1; the D gene could be TRBD1 or TRBD2 (5 bases each). Trimming took 6 bases from V and 9 from J, leaving 18 bases between them. The CDR3 covers 13 residues. Germline lookup yields CDR1 DFQATT and CDR2 SNEGSKA (reference sequence). CDR3 sequence (DNA): TGCAGTGCCCCCGGCCAGGCGAGGGGTGAGCAGTTCTTC. It encodes CSAPGQARGEQFF.

The chain joins TRBV4-2 to TRBJ2-2, with D possibly TRBD1 on 6 matching bases. From germline, CDR1 is LGHNA and CDR2 YNFKEQ. The CDR3 is made up of 15 amino acids. V lost 0 bases and J 7 bases, leaving 12 bases between the germline ends. The CDR3 bases are TGTGCCAGCAGCCAAGATGTCGTAGGGGGCGGGGAGCTGTTTTTT. Protein: CASSQDVVGGGELFF.

This clonotype was seen more than once but under ten times. The chain carries TRBV7-2 and TRBJ2-7; D is perhaps TRBD2 (5 bases). Germline-derived CDR1 and CDR2 are SGHTA and FQGNSA. V dropped 5 bases and J dropped 3 bases, with 20 bases sitting between them. This CDR3 has 16 residues. The CDR3 is CASSTHGRAGRYEQYF. CDR3 in DNA: TGTGCCAGCAGCACCCATGGGCGGGCTGGGCGCTACGAGCAGTACTTC.

The chain joins TRBV7-8 to TRBJ1-2; D is ambiguous. The CDR3 runs to 15 residues. V was shortened by 2 bases and J by 5 bases, with 15 bases between the two germline ends. Germline lookup yields CDR1 SGHVS and CDR2 FQNEAQ. CDR3 sequence (DNA): TGTGCCAGCAGCTTAAATTCTCGCTTTGCTTATGGCTACACCTTC. Residues: CASSLNSRFAYGYTF.

V is TRBV7-8 and J is TRBJ2-7, with D hard to call. V lost 5 bases and J 7 bases, leaving 24 bases between the germline ends. Germline CDR1 reads SGHVS; CDR2 reads FQNEAQ. The CDR3 is made up of 16 amino acids. Here the CDR3 reads CASSPNTRSSYNEQYF. CDR3 nucleotide sequence: TGTGCCAGCAGCCCTAACACGAGGTCTTCCTACAATGAGCAGTACTTC.

A few counts support this clonotype. The CDR3 loop is CASSSAGADTQYF. The CDR3 DNA follows: TGTGCCAGCAGCTCCGCGGGAGCAGATACGCAGTATTTT. This rearrangement joins TRBV7-2 to TRBJ2-3, with 7 positions matching TRBD2. This CDR3 is 13 amino acids long. CDR1 is SGHTA and CDR2 is FQGNSA in the germline V gene. The ends lost 4 bases at V and 4 bases at J; junction bases unmatched: 2.

The J gene is TRBJ2-5, the V gene TRBV29-1; 7 bases line up with TRBD1. There are 12 residues in the CDR3. The trim removed 4 bases at V and 11 bases at J, leaving 10 bases unmatched. The germline V gene has CDR1 SQVTM and CDR2 ANQGSEA. CDR3 region: CSVAQTGSEQYF. In DNA form, the CDR3 reads TGCAGCGTTGCCCAGACAGGGTCGGAGCAGTACTTC. Variable domain in full (rest from reference TRBV29-1 and TRBJ2-5): SAVISQKPSRDICQRGTSLTIQCQVDSQVTMMFWYRQQPGQSLTLIATANQGSEATYESGFVIDKFPISRPNLTFSTLTVSNMSPEDSSIYLCSVAQTGSEQYFGPGTRLLVL.

This rearrangement joins TRBV6-1 to TRBJ2-5; D is perhaps TRBD2 (6 bases). V gave up 7 bases and J gave up 2 bases, with 14 bases separating them. The CDR3 is 14 amino acids. Germline assignment: CDR1 MNHNS and CDR2 SASEGT. CDR3 nucleotide sequence: TGTGCCAGCACCCTCCGGGACTTTCAAGAGACCCAGTACTTC. Translated, it gives CASTLRDFQETQYF.

The J gene is TRBJ1-2, the V gene TRBV2; TRBD1 matches at 7 bases. The CDR3 covers 15 residues. Germline trimming cut 8 bases from V and 6 bases from J; bases unmatched to any gene: 15. CDR1 is SNHLY, CDR2 FYNNEI, per germline. This chain's CDR3 is CASPLRTGFGDGYTF. The CDR3 nucleotides are TGTGCCAGCCCTCTTCGGACAGGATTCGGGGATGGCTACACCTTC.

This clonotype was seen a single time. V is TRBV12-3 or TRBV12-4 and J is TRBJ2-2; D not certain. Trimming took off 8 bases at V and 1 base at J, with 8 bases between the two ends. CDR3 length: 13 amino acids. CDR3 sequence (DNA): TGTGCCAGCTGCCCACAGAACACCGGGGAGCTGTTTTTT. Translation gives CASCPQNTGELFF.

In this sample, this clonotype turned up a few times. The CDR3 sequence is CASSASPAGGLAKNIQYF. The CDR3 DNA reads as TGTGCCAGCAGCGCGAGCCCGGCCGGGGGGCTAGCCAAAAACATTCAGTACTTC. This chain links TRBV9 with TRBJ2-4, with D possibly matching TRBD2 (7 bases). The CDR3 consists of 18 residues. V lost 3 bases and J lost 0, with 19 bases in between. The germline CDR1 and CDR2 sequences are SGDLS and YYNGEE.